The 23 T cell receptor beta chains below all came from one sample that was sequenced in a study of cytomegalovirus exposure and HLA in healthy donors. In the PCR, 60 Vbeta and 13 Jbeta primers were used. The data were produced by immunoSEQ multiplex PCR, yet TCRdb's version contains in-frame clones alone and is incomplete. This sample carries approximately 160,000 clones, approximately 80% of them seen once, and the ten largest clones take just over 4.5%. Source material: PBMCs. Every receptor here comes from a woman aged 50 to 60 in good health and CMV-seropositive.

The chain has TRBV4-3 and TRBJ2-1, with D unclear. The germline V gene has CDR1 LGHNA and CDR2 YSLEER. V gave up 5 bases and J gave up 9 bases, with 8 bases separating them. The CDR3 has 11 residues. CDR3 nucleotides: TGCGCCAGCAGCTACGGGTTTGAGCAGTTCTTC. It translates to CASSYGFEQFF.

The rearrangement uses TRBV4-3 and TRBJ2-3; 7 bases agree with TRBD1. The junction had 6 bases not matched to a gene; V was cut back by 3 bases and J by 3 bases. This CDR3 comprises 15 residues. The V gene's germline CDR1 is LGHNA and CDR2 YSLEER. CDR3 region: CASSHGDRATDTQYF. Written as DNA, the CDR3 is TGCGCCAGCAGCCATGGGGACAGAGCAACAGATACGCAGTATTTT.

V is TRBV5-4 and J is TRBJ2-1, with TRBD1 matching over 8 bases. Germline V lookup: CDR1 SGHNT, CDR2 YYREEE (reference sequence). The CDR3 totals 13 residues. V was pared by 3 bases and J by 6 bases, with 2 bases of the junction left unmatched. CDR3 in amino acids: CASSYTGGNEQFF. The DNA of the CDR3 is TGTGCCAGCAGCTATACAGGGGGCAATGAGCAGTTCTTC.

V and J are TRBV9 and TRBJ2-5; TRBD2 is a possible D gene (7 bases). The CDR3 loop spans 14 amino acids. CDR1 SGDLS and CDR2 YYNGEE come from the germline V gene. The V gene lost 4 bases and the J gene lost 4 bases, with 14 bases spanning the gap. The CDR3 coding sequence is TGTGCCAGCAGCTTCTCAGGGGAGGGAGAGACCCAGTACTTC. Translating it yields CASSFSGEGETQYF.

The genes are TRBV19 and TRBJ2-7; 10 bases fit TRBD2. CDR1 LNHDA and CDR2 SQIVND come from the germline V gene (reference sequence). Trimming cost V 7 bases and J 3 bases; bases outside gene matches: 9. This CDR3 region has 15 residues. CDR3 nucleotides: TGTGCCAGTACCCGGACTAGCGGTTTTTTCTACGAGCAGTACTTC. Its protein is CASTRTSGFFYEQYF. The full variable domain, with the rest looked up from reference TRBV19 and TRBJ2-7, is DGGITQSPKYLFRKEGQNVTLSCEQNLNHDAMYWYRQDPGQGLRLIYYSQIVNDFQKGDIAEGYSVSREKKESFPLTVTSAQKNPTAFYLCASTRTSGFFYEQYFGPGTRLTVT.

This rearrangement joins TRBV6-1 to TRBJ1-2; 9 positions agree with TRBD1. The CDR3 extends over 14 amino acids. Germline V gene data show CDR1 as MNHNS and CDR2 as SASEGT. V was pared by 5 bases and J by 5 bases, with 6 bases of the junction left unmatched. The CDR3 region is CASSRTGEGYGYTF. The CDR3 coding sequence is TGTGCCAGCAGTCGGACAGGGGAGGGGTATGGCTACACCTTC.

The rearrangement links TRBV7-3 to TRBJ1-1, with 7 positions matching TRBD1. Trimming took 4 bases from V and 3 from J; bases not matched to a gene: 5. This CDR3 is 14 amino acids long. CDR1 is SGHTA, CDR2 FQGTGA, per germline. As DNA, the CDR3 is TGTGCCAGCAGCTCGACAGGGTGGGACACTGAAGCTTTCTTT. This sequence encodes CASSSTGWDTEAFF.

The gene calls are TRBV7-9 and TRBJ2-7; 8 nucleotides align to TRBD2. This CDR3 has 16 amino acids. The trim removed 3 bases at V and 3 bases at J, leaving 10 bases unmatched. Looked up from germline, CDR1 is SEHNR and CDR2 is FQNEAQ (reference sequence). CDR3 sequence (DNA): TGTGCCAGCAGCTTTTCCCTCGGAGCGGGGGTCTACGAGCAGTACTTC. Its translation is CASSFSLGAGVYEQYF. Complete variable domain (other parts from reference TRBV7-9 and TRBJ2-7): DTGVSQNPRHKITKRGQNVTFRCDPISEHNRLYWYRQTLGQGPEFLTYFQNEAQLEKSRLLSDRFSAERPKGSFSTLEIQRTEQGDSAMYLCASSFSLGAGVYEQYFGPGTRLTVT.

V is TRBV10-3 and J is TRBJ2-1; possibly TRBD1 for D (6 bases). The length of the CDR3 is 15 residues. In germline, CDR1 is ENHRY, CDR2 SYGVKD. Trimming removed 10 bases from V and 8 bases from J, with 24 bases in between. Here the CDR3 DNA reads TGTGCCAGTGCCTTGATGCAGGGGTTGATCGATGAGCAGTTCTTC. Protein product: CASALMQGLIDEQFF.

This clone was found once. The CDR3 nucleotides are TGTGCCAGCAGCCCACGACGGGGACAGGGAACTACCTACGAGCAGTACTTC. Its translation is CASSPRRGQGTTYEQYF. The genes are TRBV11-2 and TRBJ2-7; 9 bases agree with TRBD1. The ends lost 5 bases at V and 2 bases at J; junction bases unmatched: 13. The CDR3 has 17 residues. Germline CDR1 reads SGHAT; CDR2 reads FQNNGV.

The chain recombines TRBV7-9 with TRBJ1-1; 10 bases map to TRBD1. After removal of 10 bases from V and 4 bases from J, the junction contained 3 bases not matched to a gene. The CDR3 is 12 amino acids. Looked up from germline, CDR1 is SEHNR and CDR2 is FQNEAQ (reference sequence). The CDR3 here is CATRDRGTEAFF. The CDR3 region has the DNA TGTGCCACCCGGGACAGGGGCACTGAAGCTTTCTTT.

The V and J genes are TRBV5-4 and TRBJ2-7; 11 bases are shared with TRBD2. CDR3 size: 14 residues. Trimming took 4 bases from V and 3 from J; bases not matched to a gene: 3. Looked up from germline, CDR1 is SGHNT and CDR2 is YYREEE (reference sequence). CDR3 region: CASSPTSGGYEQYF. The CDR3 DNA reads TGTGCCAGCAGCCCTACTAGCGGGGGCTACGAGCAGTACTTC.

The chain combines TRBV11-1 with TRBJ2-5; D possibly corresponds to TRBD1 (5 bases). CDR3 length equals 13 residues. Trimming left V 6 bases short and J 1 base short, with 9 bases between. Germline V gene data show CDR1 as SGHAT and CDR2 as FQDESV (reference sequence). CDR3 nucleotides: TGTGCCAGCAGGGGGCAAGCCCAAGAGACCCAGTACTTC. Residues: CASRGQAQETQYF.

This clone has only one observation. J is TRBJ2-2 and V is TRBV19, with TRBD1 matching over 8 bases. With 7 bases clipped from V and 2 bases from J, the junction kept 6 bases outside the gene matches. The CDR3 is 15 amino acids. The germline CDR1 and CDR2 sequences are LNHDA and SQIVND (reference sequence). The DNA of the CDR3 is TGTGCCAGTACGAAGGACAGGGTCAACACCGGGGAGCTGTTTTTT. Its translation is CASTKDRVNTGELFF.

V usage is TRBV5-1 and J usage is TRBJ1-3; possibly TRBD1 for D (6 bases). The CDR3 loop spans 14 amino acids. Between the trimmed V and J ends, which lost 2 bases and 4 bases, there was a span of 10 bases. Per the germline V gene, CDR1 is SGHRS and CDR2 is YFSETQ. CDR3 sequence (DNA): TGCGCCAGCAGCTTTACAGGGTACGGAAACACCATATATTTT. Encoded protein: CASSFTGYGNTIYF.

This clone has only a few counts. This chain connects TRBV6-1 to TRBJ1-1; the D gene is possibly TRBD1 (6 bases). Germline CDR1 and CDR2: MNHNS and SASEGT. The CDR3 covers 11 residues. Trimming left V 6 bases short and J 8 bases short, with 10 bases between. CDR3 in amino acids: CASRWTDEAFF. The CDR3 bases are TGTGCCAGCAGATGGACAGACGAAGCTTTCTTT.

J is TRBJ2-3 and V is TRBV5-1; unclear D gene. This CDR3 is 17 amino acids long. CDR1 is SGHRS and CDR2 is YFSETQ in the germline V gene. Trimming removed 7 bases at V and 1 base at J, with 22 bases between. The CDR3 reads CASHRRRPGSGTDTQYF. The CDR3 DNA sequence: TGCGCCAGCCACCGACGGCGACCCGGGTCTGGCACAGATACGCAGTATTTT.

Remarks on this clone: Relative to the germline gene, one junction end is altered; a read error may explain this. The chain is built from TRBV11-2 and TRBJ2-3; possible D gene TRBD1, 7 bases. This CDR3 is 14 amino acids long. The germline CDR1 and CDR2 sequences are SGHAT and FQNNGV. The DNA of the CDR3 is TGTGCCAGCGGCTTCACCAGGGGGGCAGATACGCAGTATTTT. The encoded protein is CASGFTRGADTQYF.

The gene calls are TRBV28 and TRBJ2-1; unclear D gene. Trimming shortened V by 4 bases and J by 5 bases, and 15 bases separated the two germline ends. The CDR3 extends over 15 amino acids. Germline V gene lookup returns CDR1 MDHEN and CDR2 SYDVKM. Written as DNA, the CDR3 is TGTGCCAGCAGTTCCCCAGCCTTTCGGGACAATGAGCAGTTCTTC. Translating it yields CASSSPAFRDNEQFF.

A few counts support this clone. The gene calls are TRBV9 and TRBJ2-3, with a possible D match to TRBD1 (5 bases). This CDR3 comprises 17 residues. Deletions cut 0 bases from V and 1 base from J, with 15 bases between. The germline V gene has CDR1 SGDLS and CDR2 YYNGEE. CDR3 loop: CASSVAAGAGGTDTQYF. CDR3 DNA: TGTGCCAGCAGCGTAGCGGCTGGGGCCGGTGGCACAGATACGCAGTATTTT. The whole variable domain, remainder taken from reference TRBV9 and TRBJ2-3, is DSGVTQTPKHLITATGQRVTLRCSPRSGDLSVYWYQQSLDQGLQFLIQYYNGEERAKGNILERFSAQQFPDLHSELNLSSLELGDSALYFCASSVAAGAGGTDTQYFGPGTRLTVL.

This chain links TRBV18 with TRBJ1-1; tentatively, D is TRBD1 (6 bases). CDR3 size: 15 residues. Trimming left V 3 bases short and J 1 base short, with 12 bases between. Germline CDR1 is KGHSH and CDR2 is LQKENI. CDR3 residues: CASSPSPGQNTEAFF. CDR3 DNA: TGTGCCAGCTCACCCAGCCCGGGACAGAACACTGAAGCTTTCTTT.

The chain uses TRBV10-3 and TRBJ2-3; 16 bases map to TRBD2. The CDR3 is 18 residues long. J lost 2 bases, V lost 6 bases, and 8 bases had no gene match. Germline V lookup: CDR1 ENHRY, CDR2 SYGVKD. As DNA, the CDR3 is TGTGCCATCAGGGGCCCCGGGACTAGCGGGGGGGCCACAGATACGCAGTATTTT. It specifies CAIRGPGTSGGATDTQYF.

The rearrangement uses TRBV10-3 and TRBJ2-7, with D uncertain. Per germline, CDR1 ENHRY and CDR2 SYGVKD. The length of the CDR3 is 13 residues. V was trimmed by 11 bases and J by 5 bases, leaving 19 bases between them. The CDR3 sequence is CASTQPPVDEQYF. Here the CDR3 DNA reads TGTGCCTCGACACAGCCCCCGGTCGACGAGCAGTACTTC.